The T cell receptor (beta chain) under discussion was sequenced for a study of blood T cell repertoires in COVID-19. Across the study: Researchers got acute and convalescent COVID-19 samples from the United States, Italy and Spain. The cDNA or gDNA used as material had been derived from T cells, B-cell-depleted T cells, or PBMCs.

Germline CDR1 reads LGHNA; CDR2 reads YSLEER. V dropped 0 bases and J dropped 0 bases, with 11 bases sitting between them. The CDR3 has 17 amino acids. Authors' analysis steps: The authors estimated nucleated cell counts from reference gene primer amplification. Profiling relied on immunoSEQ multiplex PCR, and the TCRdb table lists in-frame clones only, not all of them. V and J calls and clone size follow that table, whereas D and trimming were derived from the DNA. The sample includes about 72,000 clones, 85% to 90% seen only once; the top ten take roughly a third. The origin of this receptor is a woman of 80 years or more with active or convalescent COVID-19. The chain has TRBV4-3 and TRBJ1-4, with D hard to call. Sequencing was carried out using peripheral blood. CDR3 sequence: CASSQDLEVATNEKLFF. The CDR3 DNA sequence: TGCGCCAGCAGCCAAGATCTTGAGGTTGCAACTAATGAAAAACTGTTTTTT.